This record concerns one TCR beta chain sequence. This record belongs to a study of blood T cell repertoires in COVID-19. The CDR3 extends over 13 amino acids. V was clipped by 8 bases and J by 0 bases, with 10 bases between them. Germline assignment: CDR1 MNHEY and CDR2 SVGAGI. The assay was immunoSEQ multiplex PCR, and TCRdb's table has in-frame clones only and misses some. The repertoire holds 310,000 or so clones, with 80% to 90% as singletons. Recovered Cohort 3 donors showed two negative PCRs, clearance, or symptom resolution. Sample: PBMCs or T cells enriched from blood (not recorded which). This TCR was recovered from a young woman who had recovered from COVID-19. The gene calls are TRBV6-5 and TRBJ1-1; D is uncertain. In nucleotides, the CDR3 is TGTGCCAGCTATGTCGGGATGAACACTGAAGCTTTCTTT. Protein: CASYVGMNTEAFF.